This T cell receptor (beta chain) was documented in a study of blood T cells in healthy people across ages. The sample holds a few counts of this clonotype. A second PCR, run for about 6 to 12 cycles, used a sample-barcoded 5' primer plus a J-beta primer mix. TCRdb re-analysed the 5' RACE reads in MiXCR, keeping a single row per CDR3 protein. The repertoire includes about 670,000 distinct CDR3 sequences, about 43% of them detected once, and 25% to 35% sits in the top ten. The CDR3 is made up of 15 amino acids. Trimming left V 1 base short and J 3 bases short, with 10 bases between. Germline values: CDR1 SGHVS, CDR2 FQNEAQ. Healthy Caucasian individuals from Russia aged roughly 6 to 95 were enrolled as donors. Each sample had at least 6.5 million PBMCs isolated.

Sequencing was done on a sample of blood. This receptor was obtained from a man older than 75 in good health. The chain carries TRBV7-8 and TRBJ1-5, with TRBD1 as a possible D gene (5 bases). CDR3 protein: CASSLEQGLNQPQHF. The CDR3 nucleotides read TGTGCCAGCAGCTTAGAGCAGGGCCTCAATCAGCCCCAGCATTTT. The entire variable domain, with the rest obtained from reference TRBV7-8 and TRBJ1-5, is as follows: GAGVSQSPRYKVAKRGQDVALRCDPISGHVSLFWYQQALGQGPEFLTYFQNEAQLDKSGLPSDRFFAERPEGSVSTLKIQRTQQEDSAVYLCASSLEQGLNQPQHFGDGTRLSIL.